Listed below are T cell receptor beta chains from one sample, sequenced in a study of blood T cell repertoires in COVID-19. The repertoire was sequenced with immunoSEQ multiplex PCR; TCRdb's copy has only in-frame clones and lacks some. This table has some 160,000 clones, about 86% appearing once. The sequenced sample consisted of peripheral blood. Receptors were obtained from a woman in her 70s with acute or convalescent COVID-19. Both conserved end residues are part of each CDR3. Fields, in order: V gene, D gene, clone size, J gene, CDR3 protein, CDR3 DNA. The D gene is left open where the match is weak. Expanded clones are given a class, and other clones once, few, many or no size at all.

TRBV21-1	NA	NA	TRBJ2-7	CASRINYGTGGYEQYF	TGTGCCAGCAGGATAAATTACGGGACAGGGGGCTACGAGCAGTACTTC
TRBV6-5	NA	NA	TRBJ1-6	CASSTGHLNSPLHF	TGTGCCAGCAGCACGGGACACCTTAATTCACCCCTCCACTTT
TRBV23-1	NA	NA	TRBJ1-1	CASSLSRRGVPLFPEAFF	TGCGCCAGCAGTCTTTCACGGCGGGGGGTGCCCCTTTTCCCTGAAGCTTTCTTT
TRBV6-5	NA	NA	TRBJ1-5	CASRSGVQPQHF	TGTGCCAGCAGATCCGGAGTCCAGCCCCAGCATTTT
TRBV30	TRBD1	NA	TRBJ1-6	CAWSVQGRSYNSPLHF	TGTGCCTGGAGTGTACAGGGGCGCTCCTATAATTCACCCCTCCACTTT
TRBV21-1	NA	NA	TRBJ1-5	CASRSLTPYSNQPQHF	TGTGCCAGCAGAAGCCTTACCCCATATAGCAATCAGCCCCAGCATTTT
TRBV6-4	TRBD2	NA	TRBJ2-1	CASSDGRGGFNEQFF	TGTGCCAGCAGTGACGGGCGGGGGGGCTTCAATGAGCAGTTCTTC
TRBV9	NA	NA	TRBJ1-2	CASSRDSNYGYTF	TGTGCCAGCAGCCGAGACAGTAACTATGGCTACACCTTC
TRBV21-1	NA	NA	TRBJ1-4	CASSKGEQGQDEKLFF	TGTGCCAGCAGCAAAGGGGAACAGGGGCAGGATGAAAAACTGTTTTTT
TRBV4-2	NA	NA	TRBJ2-2	CASSQAGQGLTGELFF	TGTGCCAGCAGCCAAGCTGGGCAGGGGTTGACCGGGGAGCTGTTTTTT
TRBV18	TRBD1	NA	TRBJ2-7	CASSRTGNDYEQYF	TGTGCCAGCTCACGGACAGGGAATGACTACGAGCAGTACTTC
TRBV3-1/TRBV3-2	TRBD1	NA	TRBJ1-1	CASSPPGTGYFEAFF	TGTGCCAGCAGCCCCCCGGGGACAGGATATTTTGAAGCTTTCTTT
TRBV9	TRBD1	once	TRBJ1-2	CASSVDPDRDYGYTF	TGTGCCAGCAGCGTAGACCCCGACAGGGACTATGGCTACACCTTC
TRBV18	TRBD1	once	TRBJ1-4	CASSQQGPAFNEKLFF	TGTGCCAGCTCACAACAGGGGCCTGCCTTTAATGAAAAACTGTTTTTT
TRBV2	NA	NA	TRBJ2-5	CASSEGLGRATQYF	TGTGCCAGCAGTGAAGGTTTAGGGAGAGCGACCCAGTACTTC
TRBV19	NA	NA	TRBJ2-3	CATKKAGRSTDTQYF	TGTGCCACCAAAAAAGCGGGCCGAAGCACAGATACGCAGTATTTT